These 28 T cell receptor beta chains originate from one sample sequenced in a study of cytotoxic CD8 clonotypes in ibrutinib-treated CLL. Produced via immunoSEQ multiplex PCR; TCRdb's table is partial and in-frame only. Of roughly 150,000 clones in the sample, about three quarters are singletons; the top ten hold about 5%. Sequencing used PBMCs, obtained after 24 months of ibrutinib treatment. The receptors originated from a human donor with chronic lymphocytic leukemia.

The gene calls are TRBV7-8 and TRBJ1-2; no clear D. The germline V and J ends were trimmed by 7 bases and 6 bases, with 21 bases remaining between them. Germline V gene lookup returns CDR1 SGHVS and CDR2 FQNEAQ. The CDR3 contains 15 residues. CDR3 amino acids: CASTQRAPYEDGYTF. The CDR3 DNA reads as TGTGCCAGCACCCAAAGGGCTCCCTATGAAGATGGCTACACCTTC.

The rearrangement links TRBV28 to TRBJ2-1; TRBD2 matches at 8 bases. The CDR3 loop spans 13 amino acids. The V gene's germline CDR1 is MDHEN and CDR2 SYDVKM. Unmatched junction bases numbered 9, after V lost 10 bases and J lost 7 bases. CDR3 DNA: TGTGCCACCTCGGGGGGGAACATGAATGAGCAGTTCTTC. As protein: CATSGGNMNEQFF.

This clone was seen only a few times. The chain employs TRBV6-5 and TRBJ1-3, with D tentatively TRBD1 (6 bases). Trimming pared 4 bases from V and 4 bases from J, leaving 14 bases between. CDR1 is MNHEY and CDR2 is SVGAGI in the germline V gene. The CDR3 loop spans 15 amino acids. The CDR3 here is CASSSRTGSGNTIYF. The DNA of the CDR3 is TGTGCCAGCAGTTCCCGTACAGGGTCGGGAAACACCATATATTTT.

The CDR3 coding sequence is TGTGCCAGCTCAGGACAGTACAACTCTGGAAACACCATATATTTT. Translating gives CASSGQYNSGNTIYF. V and J are TRBV18 and TRBJ1-3; D possibly corresponds to TRBD1 (6 bases). The CDR3 is made up of 15 amino acids. Trimming removed 5 bases from V and 0 bases from J, with 11 bases in between. The germline CDR1 and CDR2 sequences are KGHSH and LQKENI.

In this sample, this clone turned up a few times. The chain links TRBV28 to TRBJ1-1; weak D call: TRBD1 (5 bases). Germline V gene data show CDR1 as MDHEN and CDR2 as SYDVKM. Deletions cut 6 bases from V and 11 bases from J, with 19 bases between. There are 13 residues in the CDR3. The CDR3 here is CASSTLGTRMAFF. DNA for the CDR3: TGTGCCAGCAGCACCCTGGGGACGAGGATGGCTTTCTTT.

The rearrangement uses TRBV6-5 and TRBJ2-7, with D perhaps matching TRBD2 (5 bases). The CDR3 spans 14 residues. Germline loops: CDR1 MNHEY, CDR2 SVGAGI. Deletions cut 0 bases from V and 0 bases from J, with 6 bases between. CDR3 nucleotide sequence: TGTGCCAGCAGTTACTCCGGGGACTCCTACGAGCAGTACTTC. Its translation is CASSYSGDSYEQYF.

The V and J genes are TRBV19 and TRBJ1-5; maybe TRBD1 (5 bases). Germline CDR1 reads LNHDA; CDR2 reads SQIVND (reference sequence). The CDR3 sequence is 14 residues long. Trimming stripped 3 bases from V and 1 base from J, with 7 bases between. The chain's CDR3 is CASSMRGSNQPQHF. For the CDR3, the DNA is TGTGCCAGTAGTATGAGGGGAAGCAATCAGCCCCAGCATTTT.

The rearrangement uses TRBV7-2 and TRBJ1-1, with TRBD1 matching 7 bases. From germline, CDR1 is SGHTA and CDR2 FQGNSA. The CDR3 consists of 16 residues. V trimming: 5 bases; J trimming: 1 base; junction bases outside the gene matches: 10. CDR3 sequence: CASSPRDRETNTEAFF. CDR3 in DNA: TGTGCCAGCAGCCCCCGGGACAGAGAAACGAACACTGAAGCTTTCTTT.

About this clone: Within the sample, other DNA sequences also encode this same CDR3. The chain couples TRBV10-3 to TRBJ2-2; D call uncertain. V dropped 0 bases and J dropped 8 bases, with 4 bases sitting between them. Germline lookup yields CDR1 ENHRY and CDR2 SYGVKD. The CDR3 totals 12 residues. The CDR3 DNA sequence: TGTGCCATCAGTGAGTCGGGGGGGGAGCTGTTTTTT. It specifies CAISESGGELFF.

V is TRBV7-2 and J is TRBJ2-5; 7 positions agree with TRBD2. The CDR3 consists of 14 residues. Losses at the gene ends were 6 bases for V and 2 bases for J; bases not matched to a gene: 6. CDR1 is SGHTA, CDR2 FQGNSA, per germline. The CDR3: CASSPSGIQETQYF. CDR3 DNA sequence: TGTGCCAGCAGTCCTAGCGGCATACAAGAGACCCAGTACTTC.

The chain is built from TRBV6-5 and TRBJ2-7; 10 bases are shared with TRBD1. Trimming took 2 bases from V and 2 from J; bases not matched to a gene: 6. The CDR3 is made up of 16 amino acids. CDR1 and CDR2 (germline): MNHEY, SVGAGI. The CDR3 protein is CASSYPPGQGTYEQYF. The CDR3 DNA follows: TGTGCCAGCAGTTACCCACCGGGACAGGGGACCTACGAGCAGTACTTC.

This clone showed up just once. This sequence joins TRBV6-1 and TRBJ2-7; no clear D gene. CDR1 and CDR2 (germline): MNHNS, SASEGT. This CDR3 contains 12 residues. Trimming cost V 8 bases and J 0 bases, with 8 bases left between them. This chain's CDR3 is CASLADSYEQYF. CDR3 coding DNA: TGTGCCAGCTTGGCGGACTCCTACGAGCAGTACTTC.

The CDR3 bases are TGTGCCAGCAGTTCGTCCCCGGGAGGGCAGCCCCAGCATTTT. Protein sequence: CASSSSPGGQPQHF. V and J are TRBV28 and TRBJ1-5; D remains unclear. CDR3 length: 14 amino acids. Trimming left V 4 bases short and J 7 bases short, with 14 bases between. Germline V CDR1 and CDR2: MDHEN, SYDVKM.

The chain couples TRBV5-1 to TRBJ1-1; no clear D. The V gene's germline CDR1 is SGHRS and CDR2 YFSETQ. The CDR3 has 15 residues. Trimming removed 0 bases from V and 4 bases from J, with 13 bases in between. The CDR3 region has the DNA TGCGCCAGCAGCTTGGGGGAGTACCGGGGCACTGAAGCTTTCTTT. It codes for CASSLGEYRGTEAFF. Full variable domain (outside the CDR3, taken from reference TRBV5-1 and TRBJ1-1): KAGVTQTPRYLIKTRGQQVTLSCSPISGHRSVSWYQQTPGQGLQFLFEYFSETQRNKGNFPGRFSGRQFSNSRSEMNVSTLELGDSALYLCASSLGEYRGTEAFFGQGTRLTVV.

The gene calls are TRBV2 and TRBJ2-2; D is perhaps TRBD2 (5 bases). Germline values: CDR1 SNHLY, CDR2 FYNNEI. The CDR3 extends over 12 amino acids. Trimming cost V 8 bases and J 3 bases, with 7 bases left between them. The CDR3 DNA reads TGTGCCAGCGGTAGCGACACCGGGGAGCTGTTTTTT. Translation: CASGSDTGELFF. Based on the CDR3 plus reference TRBV2 and TRBJ2-2, the full variable domain is EPEVTQTPSHQVTQMGQEVILRCVPISNHLYFYWYRQILGQKVEFLVSFYNNEISEKSEIFDDQFSVERPDGSNFTLKIRSTKLEDSAMYFCASGSDTGELFFGEGSRLTVL.

The genes are TRBV28 and TRBJ2-1, with D unclear. This CDR3 contains 15 residues. CDR1 is MDHEN, CDR2 SYDVKM, per germline. V lost 3 bases to trimming and J lost 0 bases, with 9 bases between them. Here the CDR3 DNA reads TGTGCCAGCAGTTTTTCGACGAACTCCTACAATGAGCAGTTCTTC. Amino acid sequence: CASSFSTNSYNEQFF.

V gene TRBV11-3 combines with J gene TRBJ2-1; TRBD1 matches at 11 bases. Unmatched junction bases numbered 7, after V lost 3 bases and J lost 0 bases. Germline CDR1 reads SGHNT; CDR2 reads YENEEA. CDR3 length: 18 residues. The CDR3 is CASSFSAGTGGSYNEQFF. CDR3 nucleotides: TGTGCCAGCAGCTTTTCCGCCGGGACAGGGGGCTCCTACAATGAGCAGTTCTTC.

This clone was counted only a few times. The chain joins TRBV11-3 to TRBJ1-1; D gene ambiguous. This CDR3 has 13 residues. V was trimmed by 0 bases and J by 3 bases, leaving 5 bases between them. Germline V CDR1 and CDR2: SGHNT, YENEEA. CDR3: CASSLDGDTEAFF. The CDR3 DNA follows: TGTGCCAGCAGCTTAGATGGGGACACTGAAGCTTTCTTT.

This clone was observed a single time. The chain couples TRBV28 to TRBJ2-2; a possible D gene is TRBD1 (6 bases). This CDR3 contains 12 residues. Trimming took off 5 bases at V and 8 bases at J, with 9 bases between the two ends. Germline V gene data show CDR1 as MDHEN and CDR2 as SYDVKM. The CDR3 reads CASSTGQGELFF. The CDR3 region has the DNA TGTGCCAGCAGTACCGGACAGGGGGAGCTGTTTTTT.

This clone was counted a few times. The chain couples TRBV28 to TRBJ1-2, with TRBD1 identical over 8 bases. This CDR3 is built from 16 residues. With V trimmed by 1 base and J by 7 bases, 11 bases remained unmatched. Germline V gene lookup returns CDR1 MDHEN and CDR2 SYDVKM. CDR3 nucleotide sequence: TGTGCCAGCAGTTTATTGAGGTGGCAGGGGGCCGGTGGCTACACCTTC. Its protein is CASSLLRWQGAGGYTF.

The rearrangement uses TRBV5-1 and TRBJ2-7, with 9 nucleotides matching TRBD2. Unmatched junction bases numbered 4, after V lost 0 bases and J lost 3 bases. Germline V gives CDR1 SGHRS, CDR2 YFSETQ. CDR3 length: 15 amino acids. The CDR3 here is CASSLVTSGNYEQYF. The CDR3 region has the DNA TGCGCCAGCAGCTTGGTGACTAGCGGCAACTACGAGCAGTACTTC.

The gene calls are TRBV21-1 and TRBJ1-5; the table's D gene call, TRBD1, was not cross checked with the DNA. TRBV21-1 has pseudogene status. This CDR3 is built from 16 residues. The CDR3 coding sequence is TGTGCCAGCAGCAAAGCAGGAGGGGGCAGGGATCAGCCCCAGCATTTT. Translation: CASSKAGGGRDQPQHF.

This clone was seen only a few times. The rearrangement links TRBV7-3 to TRBJ1-1; 7 bases line up with TRBD1. Trimming cost V 1 base and J 5 bases; bases outside gene matches: 10. CDR1 and CDR2 from the germline V gene are SGHTA and FQGTGA. The CDR3 length is 16 residues. The CDR3 reads CASSLIPAGGVTEAFF. CDR3 DNA sequence: TGTGCCAGCAGCTTAATTCCGGCAGGGGGGGTGACTGAAGCTTTCTTT. Variable domain in full (rest from reference TRBV7-3 and TRBJ1-1): GAGVSQTPSNKVTEKGKYVELRCDPISGHTALYWYRQSLGQGPEFLIYFQGTGAADDSGLPNDRFFAVRPEGSVSTLKIQRTERGDSAVYLCASSLIPAGGVTEAFFGQGTRLTVV.

The rearrangement joins TRBV18 to TRBJ1-5; maybe TRBD1 (6 bases). The ends were cut back, 2 bases at V and 3 bases at J, with 8 bases in the middle. The CDR3 contains 14 residues. CDR1 and CDR2 from the germline V gene are KGHSH and LQKENI. In DNA, the CDR3 is TGTGCCAGCTCACCAGGACAGCCCAATCAGCCCCAGCATTTT. This sequence encodes CASSPGQPNQPQHF.

This clone was counted a few times. This chain uses TRBV5-4 with TRBJ1-5; D is perhaps TRBD1 (5 bases). The CDR3 contains 15 residues. In germline, CDR1 is SGHNT, CDR2 YYREEE (reference sequence). Trimming took 0 bases from V and 0 from J, leaving 7 bases between them. The CDR3 DNA reads as TGTGCCAGCAGCTTGGGGGGGGATAGCAATCAGCCCCAGCATTTT. It yields the protein CASSLGGDSNQPQHF. Together with reference TRBV5-4 and TRBJ1-5, the CDR3 gives the full variable domain: ETGVTQSPTHLIKTRGQQVTLRCSSQSGHNTVSWYQQALGQGPQFIFQYYREEENGRGNFPPRFSGLQFPNYSSELNVNALELDDSALYLCASSLGGDSNQPQHFGDGTRLSIL.

At least ten counts were recorded for this clone. The J gene is TRBJ1-3, the V gene TRBV6-1; 7 bases are a match to TRBD1. V gave up 3 bases and J gave up 4 bases; unmatched junction bases: 3. CDR1 is MNHNS, CDR2 SASEGT, per germline. The CDR3 runs 14 residues. The CDR3 reads CASSETGFGNTIYF. The DNA for the CDR3 is TGTGCCAGCAGTGAGACAGGGTTCGGAAACACCATATATTTT.

The chain carries TRBV2 and TRBJ1-5; D is possibly TRBD1 (5 bases). This CDR3 region has 13 residues. The V gene's germline CDR1 is SNHLY and CDR2 FYNNEI. Trimming stripped 10 bases from V and 5 bases from J, with 15 bases between. CDR3: CATAGVRDQPQHF. CDR3 DNA: TGTGCCACCGCGGGGGTCCGGGATCAGCCCCAGCATTTT.

There are many counts of this clone. The gene calls are TRBV18 and TRBJ1-2, with D perhaps TRBD1 (5 bases). Between the trimmed V and J ends, which lost 2 bases and 14 bases, there was a span of 18 bases. From germline, CDR1 is KGHSH and CDR2 LQKENI. There are 13 residues in the CDR3. The CDR3 spells CASSPERGRPVTF. In nucleotides, the CDR3 is TGTGCCAGCTCACCAGAAAGGGGCAGGCCCGTAACCTTC.